This T cell receptor beta chain derives from a study of radiotherapy plus CTLA-4 blockade in lung cancer. On the study more broadly: Objective responses emerged in 15% to 20% of patients, and around 31% attained disease control.

Data came from immunoSEQ multiplex PCR; TCRdb stores just in-frame clones and leaves some out. Altogether around 130,000 clones are present, approximately 90% being singletons, with the ten largest covering just under 7%. The sequencing here drew on peripheral blood, taken from a patient treated with radiotherapy plus ipilimumab. This receptor was identified in a human donor with non-small cell lung cancer that progressed on radiotherapy plus ipilimumab.

The CDR3 bases are TGCGCCAGAACGGGGCAAAACAACGTCCTGACTTTC. This gives the protein CARTGQNNVLTF. The chain is built from TRBV10-1 and TRBJ2-6; D tentatively reads TRBD1 or TRBD2 (5 bases each). Trimming took off 9 bases at V and 9 bases at J, with 12 bases between the two ends. CDR1 WNHNN and CDR2 SYGVQD come from the germline V gene (reference sequence). The CDR3 length is 12 residues.